A selection of T cell receptor beta chains follows, all from one sample in a study of blood T cells in healthy people across ages. TCRdb passed the 5' RACE reads through MiXCR, listing each CDR3 protein once. The sample includes about 570,000 distinct CDR3 sequences, 27% of them seen just once. The sequenced material came from blood. The receptors stem from a woman in her 70s in good health. Both conserved end residues are part of each CDR3. A D gene is named only where the DNA matches it firmly. Some rows mark clone size as missing; the rest say once, few, many or name a class of expanded clone.

abundance	d_gene	v_gene	j_gene	CDR3nt	CDR3aa
many	TRBD1	TRBV29-1	TRBJ2-5	TGCAGCGTTGAAGATGGGACAGGGGGTGAATTGAAGACCCAGTACTTC	CSVEDGTGGELKTQYF
.	.	TRBV29-1	TRBJ2-1	TGCAGCGCAGAAAGACTAGTTAGCTACAATGAGCAGTTCTTC	CSAERLVSYNEQFF
few	TRBD1	TRBV11-3	TRBJ2-7	TGTGCCAGCAGTCCGGGACAGCTAGGGGCCGAGCAGTACTTC	CASSPGQLGAEQYF
many	.	TRBV7-2	TRBJ2-7	TGTGCCAGCAGCGTTGCTGGGCAACTCTCCTACGAGCAGTACTTC	CASSVAGQLSYEQYF
.	TRBD2	TRBV5-4	TRBJ2-5	TGTGCCAGCAGCGAAGTCGTCGGTAGCGGGGGGGCCGTAGAGACCCAGTACTTC	CASSEVVGSGGAVETQYF
few	TRBD1	TRBV24-1	TRBJ2-1	TGTGCCACCACCGAGTCCGGGACAGGGTTTGAAGAGCAGTTCTTC	CATTESGTGFEEQFF
.	TRBD2	TRBV20-1	TRBJ2-1	TGCAGTGCGGGAAGCGGGGTCTTGTCAACCAATGAGCAGTTCTTC	CSAGSGVLSTNEQFF
.	.	TRBV18	TRBJ2-5	TGTGCCAGCTCACCGTACGCGAAGAGCAGAGAGACCCAGTACTTC	CASSPYAKSRETQYF
.	TRBD1	TRBV24-1	TRBJ2-5	TGTGCCTCACGAGGGACAGGGGATGGCGAGACCCAGTACTTC	CASRGTGDGETQYF
.	TRBD1	TRBV11-2	TRBJ2-2	TGTGCCAGCAGCTTAGCGGGGACAGGGGTCACCGGGGAGCTGTTTTTT	CASSLAGTGVTGELFF
.	.	TRBV7-2	TRBJ1-6	TGTGCCAGCAGCGCACACACTGGCAATTCACCCCTCCACTTT	CASSAHTGNSPLHF
few	TRBD2	TRBV5-1	TRBJ2-1	TGCGCCAGCAGTCCGGCGGGGGGAACGAACTACAATGAGCAGTTCTTC	CASSPAGGTNYNEQFF
.	.	TRBV20-1	TRBJ1-2	TGCAGTGCTAGTACGGGGGGCGGGTATGGCTACACCTTC	CSASTGGGYGYTF
.	.	TRBV29-1	TRBJ2-7	TGCAGCGTAAAAGACATCTACGAGCAGTACTTC	CSVKDIYEQYF
many	.	TRBV29-1	TRBJ2-7	TGCAGCGTTGGGAAGGCAGGGTATGAGCAGTACTTC	CSVGKAGYEQYF
.	.	TRBV24-1	TRBJ2-2	TGTGCCACCAGTGATTTAAAAGGGGATAGCACCGGGGAGCTGTTTTTT	CATSDLKGDSTGELFF
.	.	TRBV6-5	TRBJ2-1	TGTGCCAGCCGTAGGGTCTCGGCTCTCAATGAGCAGTTCTTC	CASRRVSALNEQFF
.	TRBD2	TRBV9	TRBJ2-5	TGTGCCAGCAGCGTAGGGTCCAGCGGGGGCGGGGAGACCCAGTACTTC	CASSVGSSGGGETQYF
.	.	TRBV20-1	TRBJ2-7	TGCAGTGCTAGAGATTTTTTAAAGGGCTCCTACGAGCAGTACTTC	CSARDFLKGSYEQYF
.	.	TRBV12-3/TRBV12-4	TRBJ1-3	TGTGCCAGCAGTTGGACGGCCCGCTCTGGAAACACCATATATTTT	CASSWTARSGNTIYF
.	.	TRBV4-1	TRBJ1-5	TGCGCCAGCAGCCAAGAATCGGGGGGCCTGAATCAGCCCCAGCATTTT	CASSQESGGLNQPQHF
.	TRBD2	TRBV30	TRBJ2-3	TGTGCCTGGGCCGCCGGCGGGGGTTTTCGGAGCACAGATACGCAGTATTTT	CAWAAGGGFRSTDTQYF
few	.	TRBV7-8	TRBJ1-3	TGTGCCAGCACCTTCCAACCCGGGGGAAACACCATATATTTT	CASTFQPGGNTIYF
many	.	TRBV29-1	TRBJ1-1	TGCAGCTCTCCCACCAGGGGAGGGGGAGCTTTCTTT	CSSPTRGGGAFF
.	.	TRBV6-6	TRBJ1-1	TGTGCCAGCAGTTACTCGAATGCGGCAGTCAATGAAGCTTTCTTT	CASSYSNAAVNEAFF
few	.	TRBV21-1	TRBJ2-1	TGTGCCAGCAGCATTTACAGGTCAGGGCAGTTCTTC	CASSIYRSGQFF
few	TRBD1	TRBV5-1	TRBJ1-1	TGCGCCAGCAGTGGAATTATCGGGGACAGGGGAAGCACTGAAGCTTTCTTT	CASSGIIGDRGSTEAFF
.	TRBD2	TRBV5-1	TRBJ2-7	TGCGCCAGCAGCCGTGACCCGGAGAGCGGGGGTTTGTACGAGCAGTACTTC	CASSRDPESGGLYEQYF